This T cell receptor (beta chain) originates from a study of T-cell reconstitution after alpha-beta-depleted transplantation in children. Overall study results and limits: Reportedly, roughly two months post-transplant, alpha-beta T cells arose from several hundred expanded graft clones. The main origin of T-cell counts and diversity one year after transplant was newly produced T cells.

Preparation of the TCRbeta library involved a method that used unique molecular identifiers. TCRdb recomputed calls from the PCR reads with MiXCR, one row per CDR3 protein. The sample records approximately 1,000,000 distinct CDR3 sequences, roughly 29% being singletons. J was trimmed by 7 bases and V by 1 base; bases with no gene match: 14. The length of the CDR3 is 18 residues. Germline loops: CDR1 MNHEY, CDR2 SMNVEV (reference sequence). For this clonotype: Its antigen is undetermined.

The V and J genes are TRBV27 and TRBJ2-2; 8 bases map to TRBD1. The source material was PBMCs, mostly from graft donor cells, sampled 360 days after TCRalphabeta/CD19-depleted stem cell transplant. This receptor was taken from a boy younger than two who had a stem cell transplant for SCID, so the T cells may come from the graft donor. The CDR3 here is CASSLFPTGVGENGELFF. In DNA, the CDR3 is TGTGCCAGCAGTTTATTCCCGACAGGGGTGGGCGAGAACGGGGAGCTGTTTTTT.